The source of this TCR beta chain is a study of post-analysis software for immune sequencing data. The authors incorporated unique molecular identifiers into the TCR beta cDNA libraries. T cells numbering roughly 1 to 10 million yielded some 520,000 cDNA molecules. TCRdb independently ran MiXCR on the PCR reads; one entry per CDR3 protein. The sample has about 200,000 distinct CDR3 sequences, around 29% seen once. With 6 bases removed from V and 2 bases from J, the gap between germline ends came to 10 bases. This CDR3 comprises 13 residues. Germline values: CDR1 MRHNA, CDR2 SNTAGT. Findings of the study overall: Significantly decreased normalized Chao1 diversity was recorded for multiple sclerosis patients relative to controls. A few TRBV segments, TRBV5-6, TRBV5-1 and TRBV20-1 among them, were found more frequent in patients than controls.

To note about this clonotype: Its antigen remains unknown.

The sequencing input was blood. The J gene is TRBJ1-1, the V gene TRBV6-4; D remains unclear. This receptor was taken from a girl aged 2-17 years with multiple sclerosis. CDR3 in amino acids: CASRNSINTEAFF. DNA for the CDR3: TGTGCCAGCAGAAACAGCATTAACACTGAAGCTTTCTTT.